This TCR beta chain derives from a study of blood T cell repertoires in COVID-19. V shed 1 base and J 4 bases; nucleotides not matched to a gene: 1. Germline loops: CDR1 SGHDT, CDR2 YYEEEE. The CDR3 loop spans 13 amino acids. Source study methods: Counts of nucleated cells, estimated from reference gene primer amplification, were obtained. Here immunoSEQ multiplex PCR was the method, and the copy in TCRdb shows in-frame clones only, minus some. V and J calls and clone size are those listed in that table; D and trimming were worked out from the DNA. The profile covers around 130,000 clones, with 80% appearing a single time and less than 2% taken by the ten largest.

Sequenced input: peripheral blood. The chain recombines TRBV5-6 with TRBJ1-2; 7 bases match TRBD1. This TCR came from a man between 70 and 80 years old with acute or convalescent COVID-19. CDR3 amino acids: CASSLRQGYGYTF. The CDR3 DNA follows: TGTGCCAGCAGCTTGCGACAGGGCTATGGCTACACCTTC.